This is a list of T cell receptor beta chains from one sample in a study of graft-versus-host responses after intestinal transplantation. Their recognized antigens are unknown. Repertoires were generated with immunoSEQ multiplex PCR, while TCRdb's copy carries only in-frame clones and drops some. The table has roughly 92,000 clones, approximately 90% seen once. Sequences were derived from unstimulated CD4+ T cells sorted from spleen or lymph node cells, sampled before transplant. These receptors originate from a human donor who was the organ donor for an intestinal transplant. CDR3s include the opening cysteine and the closing phenylalanine or tryptophan. The D gene is left open where the match is weak. Size is omitted from some rows. Given values are once, few, many or a class for expanded clones.

TRBJ1-5 | . | TRBV19 | . | TGTGCCTCCTCAGAAGAATCGGGGATTTCTCAGCATTTT | CASSEESGISQHF
TRBJ2-1 | . | TRBV4-3 | . | TGCGCCAGCAGCCACCTCGGAGGGCGGAGTGAGCAGTTCTTC | CASSHLGGRSEQFF
TRBJ2-1 | . | TRBV7-9 | once | TGTGCCAGCAGCTTCGGCAGGGGCTCCTACAATGAGCAGTTCTTC | CASSFGRGSYNEQFF
TRBJ2-5 | . | TRBV15 | once | TGTGCCACCAGCAGTGGCGGACCGGGACAACTAGAGACCCAGTACTTC | CATSSGGPGQLETQYF
TRBJ2-2 | . | TRBV19 | . | TGTGCCAGTAGTATAAGGGGGGGGAACACCGGGGAGCTGTTTTTT | CASSIRGGNTGELFF
TRBJ2-5 | TRBD1 | TRBV19 | . | TGTGCCAGTAGTATAGTCGGGACAGGGAAGGGGGCCCAGTACTTC | CASSIVGTGKGAQYF
TRBJ2-7 | . | TRBV29-1 | . | TGCAGCGTTGCGGCTCGGGGTCCGGGAGAGCAGTACTTC | CSVAARGPGEQYF
TRBJ1-4 | . | TRBV7-2 | once | TGTGCCAGCAGCTTGGCCGGAGGGGTCAATGAAAAACTGTTTTTT | CASSLAGGVNEKLFF
TRBJ2-7 | . | TRBV10-3 | few | TGTGCCATCAGTGAGGGTGCTAAAGACTACGAGCAGTACTTC | CAISEGAKDYEQYF
TRBJ2-7 | TRBD2 | TRBV7-2 | once | TGTGCCAGCAGCCGTGGGGACTACACCTACGAGCAGTACTTC | CASSRGDYTYEQYF
TRBJ1-2 | TRBD1 | TRBV5-6 | . | TGTGCCAGCAGCGCGGACAGGGTTGGGTATGGCTACACCTTC | CASSADRVGYGYTF
TRBJ2-1 | TRBD2 | TRBV5-1 | . | TGCGCCAGCAGCACGCCCGGGACTAGTTTAGGTAATGAGCAGTTCTTC | CASSTPGTSLGNEQFF
TRBJ2-7 | . | TRBV6-1 | . | TGTGCCAGCAGTGATCGCGGGGTAACCTACGAGCAGTACTTC | CASSDRGVTYEQYF
TRBJ2-6 | . | TRBV11-3 | . | TGTGCCAGCACCCCGGGGGGCGGTGGGGCCAACGTCCTGACTTTC | CASTPGGGGANVLTF
TRBJ2-1 | . | TRBV21-1 | . | TGTGCCAGCAGCAAAGTGAGGGTGAATGAGCAGTTCTTC | CASSKVRVNEQFF
TRBJ2-7 | . | TRBV5-4 | once | TGTGCCAGCAGCTCCGGGACTGCCTCCTACGAGCAGTACTTC | CASSSGTASYEQYF
TRBJ2-1 | TRBD1 | TRBV28 | . | TGTGCCAGCAGCTTGAGAAGGGGACAGATTAACAATGAGCAGTTCTTC | CASSLRRGQINNEQFF
TRBJ2-2 | TRBD1 | TRBV9 | . | TGTGCCAGCAGCGAAGGGACAGGGTTCACCGGGGAGCTGTTTTTT | CASSEGTGFTGELFF
TRBJ2-5 | . | TRBV6-5 | . | TGTGCCAGCAGTCGGAATAGCCCAGAGACCCAGTACTTC | CASSRNSPETQYF
TRBJ1-1 | . | TRBV6-1 | few | TGTGCCAGCAGATCGTGGAACACTGAAGCTTTCTTT | CASRSWNTEAFF
TRBJ1-4 | . | TRBV7-9 | . | TGTGCCAGCAGCGTATACAGACAGGAAATTGAAAAACTGTTTTTT | CASSVYRQEIEKLFF
TRBJ1-4 | TRBD1 | TRBV5-1 | . | TGCGCCAGCAGCTATACAGGGGCAACTAATGAAAAACTGTTTTTT | CASSYTGATNEKLFF
TRBJ2-1 | . | TRBV6-4 | . | TGTGCCAGCAGTGACCCTGACCTAGCGAACGGGGCCTACAATGAGCAGTTCTTC | CASSDPDLANGAYNEQFF
TRBJ2-5 | TRBD2 | TRBV7-2 | . | TGTGCCAGCAGCTTGGGAACTAGCGGATTACTACTAGAGACCCAGTACTTC | CASSLGTSGLLLETQYF
TRBJ1-1 | . | TRBV9 | . | TGTGCCAGCAGCGTAGTTCTATCCCTTGGCACTGAAGCTTTCTTT | CASSVVLSLGTEAFF
TRBJ2-7 | TRBD2 | TRBV9 | . | TGTGCCAGCAGCCCATGGACTAGCGGATGGGAGCAGTACTTC | CASSPWTSGWEQYF
TRBJ1-4 | TRBD1 | TRBV27 | . | TGTGCCAGCAGTTCTAGGACCCTCGGACAGGATGAAAAACTGTTTTTT | CASSSRTLGQDEKLFF
TRBJ2-3 | . | TRBV10-3 | . | TGTGCCATCAGTGCTGGCACAGATACGCAGTATTTT | CAISAGTDTQYF
TRBJ1-2 | . | TRBV18 | . | TGTGCCAGCTCATCCAGTGGAGTTCAATTCTATGGCTACACCTTC | CASSSSGVQFYGYTF
TRBJ2-3 | . | TRBV6-1 | few | TGTGCCAGCATGCCGGAATGGGGCCCAGATACGCAGTATTTT | CASMPEWGPDTQYF
TRBJ2-5 | TRBD2 | TRBV5-1 | . | TGCGCCAGCAGCTTGGTGCCGGGACTAGCGGCCGCTGGGGGGGAGACCCAGTACTTC | CASSLVPGLAAAGGETQYF
TRBJ2-7 | . | TRBV30 | . | TGTGCCTGGAGTGTAAGGTTCGAGGGCGAGCAGTACTTC | CAWSVRFEGEQYF
TRBJ2-7 | TRBD1 | TRBV19 | . | TGTGCCAGTAGTATTAGGGACAGGCCTTCCTACGAGCAGTACTTC | CASSIRDRPSYEQYF
TRBJ2-5 | . | TRBV7-9 | . | TGTGCCAGCAGAACGGACAGGGAGGGGCGAGAGACCCAGTACTTC | CASRTDREGRETQYF
TRBJ1-3 | . | TRBV18 | . | TGTGCCAGCTCACCACTAGATAACAGGGAGCCTGGAAACACCATATATTTT | CASSPLDNREPGNTIYF
TRBJ1-1 | . | TRBV28 | . | TGTGCCAGCAGTCCGACAGCCCTTGAAGCTTTCTTT | CASSPTALEAFF
TRBJ2-1 | . | TRBV7-9 | . | TGTGCCAGCAGCTTCGCGGGGCTGGATGAGCAGTTCTTC | CASSFAGLDEQFF
TRBJ1-4 | . | TRBV14 | . | TGTGCCAGCAGCCCGTACCTGACAACTTCCTATGAAAAACTGTTTTTT | CASSPYLTTSYEKLFF
TRBJ2-1 | . | TRBV7-9 | . | TGTGCCAGCAGCTCAGCAGCGAATGAGCAGTTCTTC | CASSSAANEQFF
TRBJ1-2 | . | TRBV30 | . | TGTGCCTGGAGCCCGGGGTCTGGCTACACCTTC | CAWSPGSGYTF
TRBJ2-5 | . | TRBV7-7 | . | TGTGCTAGCAGCCCAGGACAAGAGACCCAGTACTTC | CASSPGQETQYF
TRBJ2-2 | . | TRBV18 | . | TGTGCCAGCTCACCACCGGGTTATGGTAACACCGGGGAGCTGCTTTTT | CASSPPGYGNTGELLF
TRBJ2-1 | TRBD2 | TRBV15 | . | TGTGCCACCAGCAGAGATCTCGTGGGGGGGTCTAATGAGCAGTTCTTC | CATSRDLVGGSNEQFF
TRBJ2-3 | TRBD2 | TRBV29-1 | . | TGCAGCGTTGCTGGCGGGGGGCAGGGAGATACGCAGTATTTT | CSVAGGGQGDTQYF
TRBJ1-2 | . | TRBV6-5 | . | TGTGCCAGCAGTTATAGGCGTGGGGGCCACGATGGCTACACCTTC | CASSYRRGGHDGYTF
TRBJ2-5 | TRBD2 | TRBV7-8 | . | TGTGCCAGCAGCTTAGTTCTGGGACTAGCGGGAGTCGGCCAAGAGACCCAGTACTTC | CASSLVLGLAGVGQETQYF
TRBJ2-7 | . | TRBV6-5 | . | TGTGCCAGCAGTGAACAGGTGTATACCTACGAGCAGTACTTC | CASSEQVYTYEQYF
TRBJ2-7 | . | TRBV7-2 | once | TGTGCCAGCAGCTTTGGGGGAGGTTACGAGCAGTACTTC | CASSFGGGYEQYF
TRBJ1-4 | . | TRBV7-6 | . | TGTGCCAGCAGCCCCTACCAGCTTCGGACAGCTAGTTATGAAAAACTGTTTTTT | CASSPYQLRTASYEKLFF
TRBJ2-1 | TRBD2 | TRBV4-1 | . | TGCGCCAGCAGCCAAGTCCTCGGTCGCGCGGGGGGACACTACAATGAGCAGTTCTTC | CASSQVLGRAGGHYNEQFF
TRBJ1-4 | . | TRBV19 | . | TGTGCCAGTAGCCTTTATCCCGGAGCACAAAATGAAAAACTGTTTTTT | CASSLYPGAQNEKLFF
TRBJ2-7 | . | TRBV6-5 | . | TGTGCCAGCAGTGGCAGTTTCTACGAGCAGTACTTC | CASSGSFYEQYF
TRBJ2-7 | TRBD2 | TRBV4-1 | . | TGCGCCAGCAGCCAAGTCGGGACTAGCGGAGACGAGCAGTACTTC | CASSQVGTSGDEQYF